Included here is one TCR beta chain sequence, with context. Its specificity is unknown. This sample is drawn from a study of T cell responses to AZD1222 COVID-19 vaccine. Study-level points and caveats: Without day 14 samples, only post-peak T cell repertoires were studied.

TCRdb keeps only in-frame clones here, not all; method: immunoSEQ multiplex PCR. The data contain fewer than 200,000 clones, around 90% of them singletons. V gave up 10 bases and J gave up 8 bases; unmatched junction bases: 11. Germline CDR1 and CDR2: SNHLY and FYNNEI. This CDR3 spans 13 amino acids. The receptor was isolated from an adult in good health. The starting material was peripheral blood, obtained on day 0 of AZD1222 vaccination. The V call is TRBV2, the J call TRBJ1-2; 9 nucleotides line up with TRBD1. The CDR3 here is CATQPDRGSGYTF. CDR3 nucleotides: TGTGCCACCCAACCCGACAGGGGGAGCGGCTACACCTTC.